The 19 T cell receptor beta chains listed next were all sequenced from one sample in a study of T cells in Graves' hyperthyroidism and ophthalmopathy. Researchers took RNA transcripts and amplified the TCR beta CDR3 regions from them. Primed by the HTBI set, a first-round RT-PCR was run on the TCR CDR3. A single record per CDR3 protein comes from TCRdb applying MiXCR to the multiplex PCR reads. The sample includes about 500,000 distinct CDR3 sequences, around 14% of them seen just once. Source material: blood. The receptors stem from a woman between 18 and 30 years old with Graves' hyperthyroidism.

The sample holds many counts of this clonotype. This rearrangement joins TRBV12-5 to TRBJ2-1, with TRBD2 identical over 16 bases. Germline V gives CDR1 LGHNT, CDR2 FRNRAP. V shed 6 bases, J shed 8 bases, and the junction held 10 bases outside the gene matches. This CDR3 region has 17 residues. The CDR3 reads CASGRGTSGRALDEQFF. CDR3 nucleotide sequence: TGTGCTAGTGGGCGCGGGACTAGCGGGAGGGCCCTCGATGAGCAGTTCTTC.

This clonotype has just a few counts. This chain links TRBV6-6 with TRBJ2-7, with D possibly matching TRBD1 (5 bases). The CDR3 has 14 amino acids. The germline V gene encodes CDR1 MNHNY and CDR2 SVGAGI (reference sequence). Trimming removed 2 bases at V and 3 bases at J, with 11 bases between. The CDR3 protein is CASSYGVGDYEQYV. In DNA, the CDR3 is TGTGCCAGCAGTTACGGGGTAGGGGACTACGAGCAGTACGTC.

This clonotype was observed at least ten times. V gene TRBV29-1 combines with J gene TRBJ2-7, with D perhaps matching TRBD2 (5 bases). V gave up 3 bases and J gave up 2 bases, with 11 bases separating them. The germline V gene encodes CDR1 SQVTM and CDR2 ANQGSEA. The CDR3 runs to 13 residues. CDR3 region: CSVDGSGTYEQYF. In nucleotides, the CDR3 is TGCAGCGTTGACGGGTCGGGAACCTACGAGCAGTACTTC.

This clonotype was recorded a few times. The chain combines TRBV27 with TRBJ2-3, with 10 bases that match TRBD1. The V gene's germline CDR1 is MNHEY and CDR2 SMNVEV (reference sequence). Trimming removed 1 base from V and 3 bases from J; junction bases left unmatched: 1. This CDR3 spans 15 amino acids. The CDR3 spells CASSLLGQGTDTQYF. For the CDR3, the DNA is TGTGCCAGCAGTTTATTGGGACAGGGGACAGATACGCAGTATTTT.

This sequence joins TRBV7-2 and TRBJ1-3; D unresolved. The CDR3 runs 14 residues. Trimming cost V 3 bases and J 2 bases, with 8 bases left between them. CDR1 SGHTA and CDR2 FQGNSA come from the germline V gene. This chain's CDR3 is CASSLPQTGNTIYF. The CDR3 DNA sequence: TGTGCCAGCAGCTTGCCCCAAACTGGAAACACCATATATTTT.

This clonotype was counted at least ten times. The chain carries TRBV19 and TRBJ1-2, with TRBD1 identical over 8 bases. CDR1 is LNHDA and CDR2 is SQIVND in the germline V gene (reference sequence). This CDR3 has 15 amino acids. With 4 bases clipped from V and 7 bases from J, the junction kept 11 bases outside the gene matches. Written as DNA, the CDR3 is TGTGCCAGTAGTAGGCAATCCCAGGGGGCTCGTGGCTACACCTTC. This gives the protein CASSRQSQGARGYTF. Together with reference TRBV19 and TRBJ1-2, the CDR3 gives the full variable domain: DGGITQSPKYLFRKEGQNVTLSCEQNLNHDAMYWYRQDPGQGLRLIYYSQIVNDFQKGDIAEGYSVSREKKESFPLTVTSAQKNPTAFYLCASSRQSQGARGYTFGSGTRLTVV.

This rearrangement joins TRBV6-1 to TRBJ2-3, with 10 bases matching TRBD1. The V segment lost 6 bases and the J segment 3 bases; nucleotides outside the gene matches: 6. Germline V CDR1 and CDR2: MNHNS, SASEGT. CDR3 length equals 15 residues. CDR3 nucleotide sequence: TGTGCCAGCAGGAAGGACAGGGGGAGTACAGATACGCAGTATTTT. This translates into CASRKDRGSTDTQYF.

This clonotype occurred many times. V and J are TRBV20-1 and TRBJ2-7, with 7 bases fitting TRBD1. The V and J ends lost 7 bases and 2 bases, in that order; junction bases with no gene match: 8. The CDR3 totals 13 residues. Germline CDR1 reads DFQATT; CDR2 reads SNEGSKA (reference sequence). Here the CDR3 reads CSVNRGQTYEQYF. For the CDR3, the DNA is TGCAGTGTTAACCGGGGACAGACCTACGAGCAGTACTTC.

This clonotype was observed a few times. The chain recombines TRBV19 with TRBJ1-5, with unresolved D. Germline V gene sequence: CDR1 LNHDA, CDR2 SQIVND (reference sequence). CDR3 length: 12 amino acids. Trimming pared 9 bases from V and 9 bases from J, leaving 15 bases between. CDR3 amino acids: CASGISPRPQHF. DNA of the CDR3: TGTGCCAGCGGGATTTCTCCCCGGCCCCAGCATTTT.

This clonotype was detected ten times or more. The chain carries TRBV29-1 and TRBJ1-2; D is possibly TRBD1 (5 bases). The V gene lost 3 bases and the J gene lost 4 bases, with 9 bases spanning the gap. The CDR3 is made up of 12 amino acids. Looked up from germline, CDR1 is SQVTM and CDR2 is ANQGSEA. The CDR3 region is CSVDRQPYGYTF. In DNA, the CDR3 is TGCAGCGTTGATCGACAGCCCTATGGCTACACCTTC. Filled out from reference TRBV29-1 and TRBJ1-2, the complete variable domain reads SAVISQKPSRDICQRGTSLTIQCQVDSQVTMMFWYRQQPGQSLTLIATANQGSEATYESGFVIDKFPISRPNLTFSTLTVSNMSPEDSSIYLCSVDRQPYGYTFGSGTRLTVV.

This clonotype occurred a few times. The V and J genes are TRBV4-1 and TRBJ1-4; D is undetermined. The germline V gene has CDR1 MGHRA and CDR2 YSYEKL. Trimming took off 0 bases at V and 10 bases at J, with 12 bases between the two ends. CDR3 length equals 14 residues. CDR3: CASSQEGQVGKLFF. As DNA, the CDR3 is TGCGCCAGCAGCCAAGAAGGGCAGGTCGGAAAACTGTTTTTT.

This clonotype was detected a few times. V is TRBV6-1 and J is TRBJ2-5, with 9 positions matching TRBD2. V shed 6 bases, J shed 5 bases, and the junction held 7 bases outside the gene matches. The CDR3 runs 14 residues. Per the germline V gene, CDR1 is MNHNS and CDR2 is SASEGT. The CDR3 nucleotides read TGTGCCAGCAGCCCCGCGGGAGGGCGCGAGACCCAGTACTTC. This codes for CASSPAGGRETQYF.

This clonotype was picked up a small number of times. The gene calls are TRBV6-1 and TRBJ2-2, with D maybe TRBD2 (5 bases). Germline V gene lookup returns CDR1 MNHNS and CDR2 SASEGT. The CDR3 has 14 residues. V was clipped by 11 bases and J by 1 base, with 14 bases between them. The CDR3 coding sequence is TGTGCCGGGAAGATAAGCGGGAACACCGGGGAGCTGTTTTTT. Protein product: CAGKISGNTGELFF.

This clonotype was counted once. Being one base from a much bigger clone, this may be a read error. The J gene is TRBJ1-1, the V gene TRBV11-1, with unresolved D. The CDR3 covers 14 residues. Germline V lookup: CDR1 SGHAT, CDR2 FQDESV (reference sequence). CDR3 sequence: CSSSLLRMDTEAFF. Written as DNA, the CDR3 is TGTTCCAGCAGCTTACTACGCATGGACACTGAAGCTTTCTTT.

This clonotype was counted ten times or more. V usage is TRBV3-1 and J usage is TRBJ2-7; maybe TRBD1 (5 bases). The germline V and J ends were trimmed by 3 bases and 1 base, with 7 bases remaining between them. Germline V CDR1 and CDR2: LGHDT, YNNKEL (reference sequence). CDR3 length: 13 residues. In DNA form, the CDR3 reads TGTGCCAGCAGCCACGACAGTTCCTACGAGCAGTACTTC. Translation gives CASSHDSSYEQYF.

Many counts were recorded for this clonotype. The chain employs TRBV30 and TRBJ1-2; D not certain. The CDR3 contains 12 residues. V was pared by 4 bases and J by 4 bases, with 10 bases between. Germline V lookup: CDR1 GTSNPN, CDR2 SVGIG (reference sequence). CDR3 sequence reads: CAWKFVSYGYTF. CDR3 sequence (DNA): TGTGCCTGGAAATTCGTCAGCTATGGCTACACCTTC.

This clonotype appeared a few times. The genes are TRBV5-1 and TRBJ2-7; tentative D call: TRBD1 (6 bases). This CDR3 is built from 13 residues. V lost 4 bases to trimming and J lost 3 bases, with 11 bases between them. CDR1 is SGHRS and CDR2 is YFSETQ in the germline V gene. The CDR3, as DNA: TGCGCCAGCAGCGCTCGACAGGACTACGAGCAGTACTTC. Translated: CASSARQDYEQYF.

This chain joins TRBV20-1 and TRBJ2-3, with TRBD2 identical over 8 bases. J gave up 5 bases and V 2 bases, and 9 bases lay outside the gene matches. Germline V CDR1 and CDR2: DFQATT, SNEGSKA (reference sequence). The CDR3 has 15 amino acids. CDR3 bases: TGCAGTGCTAGATTTAACGGGAGGGCGGGAGATACGCAGTATTTT. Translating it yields CSARFNGRAGDTQYF.

CDR3 DNA: TGTGCCAGCAGTGGCCCACCGCCGATAGAGCCCCAGCATTTT. This codes for CASSGPPPIEPQHF. This chain joins TRBV25-1 and TRBJ1-5; unclear D gene. Germline-derived CDR1 and CDR2 are MGHDK and SYGVNS. The CDR3 has 14 amino acids. Trimming removed 4 bases from V and 8 bases from J, with 15 bases in between.